This passage covers 28 T cell receptor beta chains from one sample sequenced in a study of T cells after yellow fever vaccination. TCRdb analysed the 5' RACE reads with MiXCR anew, one entry per CDR3 protein. The sample holds hundreds of thousands of distinct CDR3 sequences, 18% seen once. The sequences come from PBMCs, collected before the yellow fever booster vaccination. These receptors originate from a young man who received the YFV17D yellow fever vaccine.

This clonotype was detected a few times. The J gene is TRBJ2-3, the V gene TRBV5-1, with 12 bases aligning to TRBD2. V shed 3 bases and J 4 bases; nucleotides not matched to a gene: 6. The CDR3 is 16 residues long. The germline gives CDR1 SGHRS, CDR2 YFSETQ. CDR3 amino acids: CASSSPSGGAADTQYF. The CDR3 coding sequence is TGCGCCAGCAGCTCCCCTAGCGGGGGGGCCGCAGATACGCAGTATTTT.

The chain uses TRBV28 and TRBJ1-3, with D uncertain. Trimming pared 3 bases from V and 5 bases from J, leaving 14 bases between. The germline V gene encodes CDR1 MDHEN and CDR2 SYDVKM. This CDR3 is 15 amino acids long. In nucleotides, the CDR3 is TGTGCCAGCAGTTTGTGGAAACAGCCGAGAAACACCATATATTTT. Translating it yields CASSLWKQPRNTIYF.

The chain joins TRBV6-1 to TRBJ1-2, with a weak D call TRBD1 (6 bases). From germline, CDR1 is MNHNS and CDR2 SASEGT. V was clipped by 6 bases and J by 3 bases, with 14 bases between them. The CDR3 is 14 residues long. CDR3 DNA sequence: TGTGCCAGCAGCCGCACAGGGTCTTACTATGGCTACACCTTC. Translation gives CASSRTGSYYGYTF.

Only a few counts were recorded for this clonotype. The chain combines TRBV14 with TRBJ1-4; D is uncertain. CDR1 is SGHDN and CDR2 is FVKESK in the germline V gene. Trimming left V 1 base short and J 3 bases short, with 3 bases between. CDR3 length: 13 residues. DNA of the CDR3: TGTGCCAGCAGCCAAGGTGCTAATGAAAAACTGTTTTTT. The encoded protein is CASSQGANEKLFF.

The chain links TRBV12-3 or TRBV12-4 to TRBJ2-1, with 7 bases aligning to TRBD2. The CDR3 loop spans 15 amino acids. V lost 7 bases to trimming and J lost 2 bases; unmatched junction nucleotides: 8. The CDR3 spells CASNIREDPYNEQFF. In DNA, the CDR3 is TGTGCCAGCAATATACGGGAGGATCCCTACAATGAGCAGTTCTTC.

The chain joins TRBV27 to TRBJ2-1, with 7 bases identical to TRBD2. V lost 8 bases, J lost 10 bases, and 11 bases stayed unmatched. CDR1 and CDR2 (germline): MNHEY, SMNVEV (reference sequence). The length of the CDR3 is 13 residues. The CDR3 DNA follows: TGTGCCAGCGCCATTTCCTTGGGGGGGGAGCAGTTCTTC. Translated, it gives CASAISLGGEQFF.

This chain links TRBV20-1 with TRBJ2-3; 10 bases fit TRBD2. CDR3 size: 15 residues. Germline V lookup: CDR1 DFQATT, CDR2 SNEGSKA (reference sequence). The junction had 7 bases not matched to a gene; V was cut back by 2 bases and J by 5 bases. CDR3 coding DNA: TGCAGTGCTAGAAAGCGGGGGGGCCTGGTAGATACGCAGTATTTT. This sequence encodes CSARKRGGLVDTQYF.

There are a few counts of this clonotype. The J gene is TRBJ2-7, the V gene TRBV7-9, with D possibly called TRBD1 or TRBD2 (5 bases each). The CDR3 loop spans 14 amino acids. Germline CDR1 reads SEHNR; CDR2 reads FQNEAQ (reference sequence). V dropped 1 base and J dropped 4 bases, with 11 bases sitting between them. CDR3: CASSLVGDVYEQYF. The CDR3 DNA follows: TGTGCCAGCAGCTTAGTCGGGGACGTATACGAGCAGTACTTC.

This clonotype appeared once. The chain carries TRBV19 and TRBJ1-6, with 9 positions matching TRBD1. With 8 bases clipped from V and 10 bases from J, the junction kept 9 bases outside the gene matches. Germline V gene sequence: CDR1 LNHDA, CDR2 SQIVND (reference sequence). The CDR3 is 14 amino acids. Here the CDR3 DNA reads TGTGCCAGTCAAACAGGGGGCTGGGGATCACCCCTCCACTTT. It specifies CASQTGGWGSPLHF. Full variable domain (outside the CDR3, taken from reference TRBV19 and TRBJ1-6): DGGITQSPKYLFRKEGQNVTLSCEQNLNHDAMYWYRQDPGQGLRLIYYSQIVNDFQKGDIAEGYSVSREKKESFPLTVTSAQKNPTAFYLCASQTGGWGSPLHFGNGTRLTVT.

This chain links TRBV18 with TRBJ1-4; 8 bases are a match to TRBD1. The CDR3 runs to 16 residues. V lost 2 bases to trimming and J lost 10 bases; unmatched junction nucleotides: 12. The germline CDR1 and CDR2 sequences are KGHSH and LQKENI. CDR3 region: CASSPSTQGASGKLFF. CDR3 nucleotide sequence: TGTGCCAGCTCACCATCAACTCAGGGGGCTTCGGGAAAACTGTTTTTT. Together with reference TRBV18 and TRBJ1-4, the CDR3 gives the full variable domain: NAGVMQNPRHLVRRRGQEARLRCSPMKGHSHVYWYRQLPEEGLKFMVYLQKENIIDESGMPKERFSAEFPKEGPSILRIQQVVRGDSAAYFCASSPSTQGASGKLFFGSGTQLSVL.

The chain couples TRBV9 to TRBJ2-1; 10 bases fit TRBD2. The CDR3 runs to 15 residues. Trimming at V came to 4 bases and at J to 6 bases, leaving 7 bases not matched to a gene. Germline CDR1 is SGDLS and CDR2 is YYNGEE. CDR3 sequence (DNA): TGTGCCAGCAGCACCCAGCGGGGGGGCCCCAATGAGCAGTTCTTC. Protein product: CASSTQRGGPNEQFF.

This clonotype showed up just a few times. The chain carries TRBV6-1 and TRBJ2-6; D remains ambiguous. V shed 4 bases and J shed 2 bases, with 9 bases lying between them. The germline gives CDR1 MNHNS, CDR2 SASEGT. The CDR3 spans 15 residues. CDR3 DNA sequence: TGTGCCAGCAGTGTCAGCGATACTGGGGCCAACGTCCTGACTTTC. Its protein product is CASSVSDTGANVLTF.

The chain links TRBV5-1 to TRBJ1-4; no firm D call. The CDR3 has 16 residues. Germline lookup yields CDR1 SGHRS and CDR2 YFSETQ. The V end was cut by 7 bases, the J end by 0 bases, with 16 bases between. The CDR3: CASYPYPPATNEKLFF. The CDR3 nucleotides are TGCGCCAGCTACCCGTATCCTCCCGCAACTAATGAAAAACTGTTTTTT.

This clonotype was seen repeatedly, ten times or more. The chain combines TRBV29-1 with TRBJ2-1; D perhaps matches TRBD2 (6 bases). Germline CDR1 reads SQVTM; CDR2 reads ANQGSEA. Trimming shortened V by 8 bases and J by 6 bases, and 20 bases separated the two germline ends. The CDR3 is 14 amino acids. The CDR3 here is CSFGAAGTGNEQFF. As DNA, the CDR3 is TGCAGCTTCGGGGCGGCGGGGACGGGCAATGAGCAGTTCTTC.

The rearrangement links TRBV20-1 to TRBJ1-2, with TRBD1 identical over 8 bases. The V segment lost 5 bases and the J segment 8 bases; nucleotides outside the gene matches: 13. Germline CDR1 and CDR2: DFQATT and SNEGSKA (reference sequence). The CDR3 is 14 residues long. The CDR3 DNA is TGCAGTGCTGAGAAGCTTGACAGGGGAGCAGGCTACACCTTC. Translated, it gives CSAEKLDRGAGYTF.

The rearrangement joins TRBV27 to TRBJ1-2, with D possibly matching TRBD1 (6 bases). In germline, CDR1 is MNHEY, CDR2 SMNVEV (reference sequence). V was clipped by 4 bases and J by 7 bases, with 10 bases between them. The CDR3 is made up of 12 amino acids. The CDR3 reads CASSSNRAGYTF. CDR3 DNA sequence: TGTGCCAGCAGTTCCAACAGGGCTGGCTACACCTTC.

The J gene is TRBJ1-2, the V gene TRBV12-5, with 9 bases fitting TRBD1. J gave up 6 bases and V 2 bases, and 10 bases lay outside the gene matches. CDR1 and CDR2 from the germline V gene are LGHNT and FRNRAP. The CDR3 is 16 residues long. The CDR3 DNA is TGTGCTAGTGGTTTGAATACAGGGGGCCAAGGGGATGGCTACACCTTC. Translating it yields CASGLNTGGQGDGYTF.

This rearrangement joins TRBV7-2 to TRBJ2-7; TRBD2 matches 7 bases. The ends lost 4 bases at V and 0 bases at J; junction bases unmatched: 6. CDR3 length: 15 amino acids. Germline-derived CDR1 and CDR2 are SGHTA and FQGNSA. CDR3 DNA: TGTGCCAGCAGCTCCGACGCTAGCGGCTCCTACGAGCAGTACTTC. Amino acids: CASSSDASGSYEQYF.

This clonotype was counted only a few times. The V gene is TRBV29-1, the J gene TRBJ2-5, with D perhaps being TRBD1 or TRBD2 (5 bases each). Germline V gene data show CDR1 as SQVTM and CDR2 as ANQGSEA. This CDR3 comprises 14 residues. The V and J ends lost 1 base and 5 bases respectively, with 14 bases between them. CDR3 in amino acids: CSVEGASEGETQYF. The CDR3 nucleotides are TGCAGCGTTGAAGGGGCCAGCGAGGGGGAGACCCAGTACTTC.

A few counts support this clonotype. The CDR3 region is CASSVELWDEQFF. CDR3 nucleotides: TGTGCCAGCAGCGTAGAGCTCTGGGATGAGCAGTTCTTC. The gene calls are TRBV9 and TRBJ2-1; D gene ambiguous. This CDR3 is 13 amino acids long. The V and J ends lost 0 bases and 8 bases respectively, with 9 bases between them. CDR1 is SGDLS, CDR2 YYNGEE, per germline.

The rearrangement joins TRBV18 to TRBJ2-3, with TRBD1 matching 7 bases. The CDR3 sequence is 14 residues long. Germline V lookup: CDR1 KGHSH, CDR2 LQKENI. Trimming removed 3 bases from V and 2 bases from J; junction bases left unmatched: 2. The chain's CDR3 is CASSPTGATDTQYF. CDR3 DNA: TGTGCCAGCTCACCCACAGGGGCCACAGATACGCAGTATTTT.

J is TRBJ1-1 and V is TRBV20-1; 7 bases fit TRBD1. CDR1 is DFQATT and CDR2 is SNEGSKA in the germline V gene (reference sequence). The CDR3 runs 13 residues. Trimming removed 5 bases from V and 2 bases from J; junction bases left unmatched: 5. The CDR3 loop reads CSAGDSLNTEAFF. Here the CDR3 DNA reads TGCAGTGCTGGGGACAGCCTAAACACTGAAGCTTTCTTT.

This clonotype has a handful of counts. This rearrangement joins TRBV25-1 to TRBJ2-2; no definite D call. V lost 6 bases and J 0 bases, leaving 11 bases between the germline ends. Germline CDR1 reads MGHDK; CDR2 reads SYGVNS. This CDR3 is built from 15 residues. DNA for the CDR3: TGTGCCAGCAGGAGTTTCGCTGCGAACACCGGGGAGCTGTTTTTT. It is translated as CASRSFAANTGELFF.

This clonotype was picked up many times. The chain combines TRBV20-1 with TRBJ1-2; no clear D. V shed 2 bases and J shed 3 bases, with 7 bases lying between them. The CDR3 has 12 residues. Per the germline V gene, CDR1 is DFQATT and CDR2 is SNEGSKA (reference sequence). CDR3 in amino acids: CSARRPDYGYTF. In DNA form, the CDR3 reads TGCAGTGCTAGACGCCCGGACTATGGCTACACCTTC.

This chain connects TRBV5-8 to TRBJ2-1; D may be TRBD1 (6 bases). Per germline, CDR1 SGHTS and CDR2 YDEGEE. The CDR3 length is 16 residues. V was pared by 7 bases and J by 3 bases, with 20 bases between. The CDR3 protein is CASRQPVRGHYNEQFF. Here the CDR3 DNA reads TGTGCCAGCCGCCAACCTGTACGGGGACACTACAATGAGCAGTTCTTC.

This clonotype was counted a few times. The chain is built from TRBV7-9 and TRBJ2-5; 10 positions agree with TRBD2. The CDR3 totals 15 residues. Looked up from germline, CDR1 is SEHNR and CDR2 is FQNEAQ (reference sequence). The V and J ends lost 3 bases and 9 bases, in that order; junction bases with no gene match: 10. The CDR3 region has the DNA TGTGCCAGCAGCTTCCCACCCGGGACTAGCGAGGCCCAGTACTTC. Translating it yields CASSFPPGTSEAQYF.

A few counts support this clonotype. The chain's CDR3 is CASSQVGLGVSYNEQFF. The CDR3 DNA is TGTGCCAGCAGCCAAGTTGGGTTAGGGGTATCCTACAATGAGCAGTTCTTC. The chain is built from TRBV4-2 and TRBJ2-1, with a weak D call TRBD1 (5 bases). The ends were cut back, 1 base at V and 1 base at J, with 14 bases in the middle. Germline CDR1 reads LGHNA; CDR2 reads YNFKEQ. CDR3 length: 17 residues.

At least ten counts were recorded for this clonotype. The chain is built from TRBV20-1 and TRBJ2-6; D gene uncertain. The CDR3 runs 14 residues. The V and J ends lost 6 bases and 4 bases respectively, with 13 bases between them. CDR1 and CDR2 from the germline V gene are DFQATT and SNEGSKA (reference sequence). For the CDR3, the DNA is TGCAGTGCAGGCCGGCAGAGGGGGGCCAACGTCCTGACTTTC. This sequence encodes CSAGRQRGANVLTF.